This T cell receptor (beta chain) is drawn from a study of blood T cells in healthy people across ages. This clonotype was seen only a few times. The germline V gene encodes CDR1 SQVTM and CDR2 ANQGSEA. The CDR3 is 15 residues long. Germline trimming cut 4 bases from V and 6 bases from J; bases unmatched to any gene: 12. Through a sample-barcoded 5' primer and a J-beta primer mix, a second PCR was run for 7 to 11 cycles. Each cDNA molecule was tagged by a template-switch adaptor with 12 random nucleotides. Each CDR3 protein is one row after TCRdb ran MiXCR on the 5' RACE reads. The repertoire has 700,000 or so distinct CDR3 sequences, 40% to 45% of them found once; the top ten carry about 30%.

The chain uses TRBV29-1 and TRBJ2-1; TRBD2 agrees at 7 bases. The sequence was collected from an elderly man in good health. Sequencing used blood. This CDR3 reads CSVGGGAGPTNEQFF. CDR3 coding DNA: TGCAGCGTTGGCGGGGGAGCTGGGCCGACCAATGAGCAGTTCTTC.